The present T cell receptor (beta chain) was sequenced within a study of control samples from healthy donors and cancer patients. The CDR3 is 13 residues long. V lost 5 bases and J lost 8, with 12 bases in between. Repertoires were generated with immunoSEQ multiplex PCR, while TCRdb's copy carries only in-frame clones and drops some. The sample lists 150,000 to 200,000 clones; roughly 89% were seen once. V and J are TRBV12-3 or TRBV12-4 and TRBJ1-4, with D tentatively TRBD1 (5 bases). The sample taken for sequencing was blood. The sequence came from a woman between 50 and 59 years old in good health. CDR3 sequence reads: CASSLTGGEKLFF. CDR3 nucleotide sequence: TGTGCCAGCAGTCTGACGGGGGGGGAAAAACTGTTTTTT.